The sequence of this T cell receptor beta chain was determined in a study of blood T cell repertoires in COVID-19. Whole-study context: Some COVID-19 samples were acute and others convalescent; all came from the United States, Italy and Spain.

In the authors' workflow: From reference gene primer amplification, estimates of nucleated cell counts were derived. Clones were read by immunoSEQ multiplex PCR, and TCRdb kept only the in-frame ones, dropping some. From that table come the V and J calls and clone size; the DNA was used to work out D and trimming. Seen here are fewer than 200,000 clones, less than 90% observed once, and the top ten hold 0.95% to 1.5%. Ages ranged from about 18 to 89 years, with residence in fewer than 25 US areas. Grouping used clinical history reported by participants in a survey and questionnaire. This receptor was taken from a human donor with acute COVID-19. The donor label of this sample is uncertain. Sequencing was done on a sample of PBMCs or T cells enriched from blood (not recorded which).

The CDR3 sequence is CASRASSSGKETQYF. The CDR3 DNA sequence: TGTGCCAGCAGGGCCAGCTCTAGCGGAAAAGAGACCCAGTACTTC. V gene TRBV2 combines with J gene TRBJ2-5; TRBD2 matches 7 bases. J was trimmed by 3 bases and V by 6 bases; bases with no gene match: 10. Germline CDR1 reads SNHLY; CDR2 reads FYNNEI. CDR3 size: 15 residues. The variable domain in full, completed from reference TRBV2 and TRBJ2-5, reads EPEVTQTPSHQVTQMGQEVILRCVPISNHLYFYWYRQILGQKVEFLVSFYNNEISEKSEIFDDQFSVERPDGSNFTLKIRSTKLEDSAMYFCASRASSSGKETQYFGPGTRLLVL.